This entry lists 19 T cell receptor beta chains sequenced from one sample in a study of PD-L1 blockade in urothelial cancer. Time point of the sample: pretreatment peripheral blood. Repertoires were generated with immunoSEQ multiplex PCR, while TCRdb's copy carries only in-frame clones and drops some. The sample holds around 86,000 clones, about 85% seen once. The material sequenced was PBMCs, taken around atezolizumab (anti-PD-L1) treatment. These receptors all come from a middle-aged man with urothelial cancer.

The chain couples TRBV28 to TRBJ2-7, with 15 bases identical to TRBD2. Trimming took 5 bases from V and 7 from J; bases not matched to a gene: 6. The CDR3 is 15 amino acids. Germline V CDR1 and CDR2: MDHEN, SYDVKM. The CDR3 region has the DNA TGTGCCAGCAGTCCCCCCGGGACTAGCGGGAGGGAGCAGTACTTC. It codes for CASSPPGTSGREQYF.

The chain links TRBV30 to TRBJ1-5, with TRBD1 as a possible D gene (6 bases). The CDR3 loop spans 13 amino acids. V lost 0 bases and J 7 bases, leaving 10 bases between the germline ends. Germline V gene data show CDR1 as GTSNPN and CDR2 as SVGIG (reference sequence). CDR3 in DNA: TGTGCCTGGAGTGTAGCAGGGGTGCAGCCCCAGCATTTT. Translating it yields CAWSVAGVQPQHF. The variable domain in full, with the rest retrieved from reference TRBV30 and TRBJ1-5, is SQTIHQWPATLVQPVGSPLSLECTVEGTSNPNLYWYRQAAGRGLQLLFYSVGIGQISSEVPQNLSASRPQDRQFILSSKKLLLSDSGFYLCAWSVAGVQPQHFGDGTRLSIL.

Written as DNA, the CDR3 is TGTGCCAGCACCCAGTACCCCTACGAGCAGTACTTC. Translation gives CASTQYPYEQYF. The chain joins TRBV28 to TRBJ2-7, with D hard to call. Germline CDR1 reads MDHEN; CDR2 reads SYDVKM. Trimming took off 7 bases at V and 2 bases at J, with 9 bases between the two ends. The CDR3 length is 12 residues.

This chain joins TRBV27 and TRBJ1-1; no clear D. The CDR3 length is 13 residues. The germline gives CDR1 MNHEY, CDR2 SMNVEV (reference sequence). Trimming removed 1 base at V and 1 base at J, with 4 bases between. This CDR3 is CASSLYRNTEAFF. CDR3 nucleotides: TGTGCCAGCAGTTTATATCGGAACACTGAAGCTTTCTTT.

The DNA of the CDR3 is TGTGCCAGCAGTTTAGGGGGCTCCTACGAGCAGTACTTC. This codes for CASSLGGSYEQYF. The J gene is TRBJ2-7, the V gene TRBV25-1, with TRBD1 as a possible D gene (6 bases). The CDR3 covers 13 residues. Germline CDR1 MGHDK, CDR2 SYGVNS. V lost 5 bases and J lost 0, with 8 bases in between.

The chain joins TRBV11-3 to TRBJ2-2, with 8 bases matching TRBD1. Germline assignment: CDR1 SGHNT and CDR2 YENEEA. With 0 bases clipped from V and 3 bases from J, the junction kept 9 bases outside the gene matches. The CDR3 is made up of 18 amino acids. This CDR3 reads CASSLDPPDRGYTGELFF. CDR3 coding DNA: TGTGCCAGCAGCTTAGATCCCCCCGACAGGGGATACACCGGGGAGCTGTTTTTT.

The chain is built from TRBV7-2 and TRBJ2-7, with D possibly matching TRBD2 (6 bases). This CDR3 spans 15 amino acids. The germline gives CDR1 SGHTA, CDR2 FQGNSA. Trimming removed 1 base at V and 1 base at J, with 11 bases between. CDR3 nucleotide sequence: TGTGCCAGCAGCTTAGGGGCTAGCGCATCCTACGAGCAGTACTTC. Translating it yields CASSLGASASYEQYF.

The genes are TRBV6-5 and TRBJ2-1; 9 positions agree with TRBD2. The V and J ends lost 7 bases and 7 bases, in that order; junction bases with no gene match: 11. This CDR3 is 15 amino acids long. Germline V CDR1 and CDR2: MNHEY, SVGAGI. CDR3 sequence reads: CASKGAGGGENEQFF. CDR3 in DNA: TGTGCCAGCAAGGGGGCGGGAGGGGGGGAAAATGAGCAGTTCTTC.

CDR3 residues: CASSLGVAGPYEQYF. The CDR3, as DNA: TGTGCCAGCAGCTTAGGAGTAGCGGGACCCTACGAGCAGTACTTC. The J gene is TRBJ2-7, the V gene TRBV7-3; the match to TRBD2 covers 8 bases. The germline V gene encodes CDR1 SGHTA and CDR2 FQGTGA. The V segment lost 2 bases and the J segment 2 bases; nucleotides outside the gene matches: 5. The length of the CDR3 is 15 residues. The full variable domain, completed using reference TRBV7-3 and TRBJ2-7, is GAGVSQTPSNKVTEKGKYVELRCDPISGHTALYWYRQSLGQGPEFLIYFQGTGAADDSGLPNDRFFAVRPEGSVSTLKIQRTERGDSAVYLCASSLGVAGPYEQYFGPGTRLTVT.

CDR3 protein: CASSPGLAETQYF. The CDR3 DNA is TGCGCCAGCAGCCCCGGACTAGCAGAGACCCAGTACTTC. This chain joins TRBV5-1 and TRBJ2-5; 8 bases align to TRBD2. The CDR3 sequence is 13 residues long. CDR1 and CDR2 from the germline V gene are SGHRS and YFSETQ. J lost 4 bases, V lost 4 bases, and 3 bases had no gene match.

The chain employs TRBV6-5 and TRBJ2-4; the D gene is possibly TRBD2 (6 bases). The CDR3 runs to 13 residues. Trimming took 5 bases from V and 8 from J, leaving 13 bases between them. Germline-derived CDR1 and CDR2 are MNHEY and SVGAGI. The CDR3 DNA reads as TGTGCCAGCAGTCGGGACTTATCGGACATTCAGTACTTC. Translated, it gives CASSRDLSDIQYF.

V and J are TRBV18 and TRBJ2-1; D remains unclear. V dropped 0 bases and J dropped 7 bases, with 16 bases sitting between them. Germline V CDR1 and CDR2: KGHSH, LQKENI. The CDR3 runs to 16 residues. The CDR3: CASSPPGGLANNEQFF. The CDR3 DNA is TGTGCCAGCTCACCACCGGGTGGGCTCGCTAATAATGAGCAGTTCTTC.

This clone has just one count. The chain employs TRBV5-1 and TRBJ1-4, with D uncertain. The germline V gene has CDR1 SGHRS and CDR2 YFSETQ. The CDR3 sequence is 16 residues long. The V end lost 7 bases, the J end lost 5 bases, and 21 bases lay between the germline ends. In nucleotides, the CDR3 is TGCGCCAGCTCTGGTGGGAGTCGTAGGGCGAATGAAAAACTGTTTTTT. Protein sequence: CASSGGSRRANEKLFF.

The chain employs TRBV7-9 and TRBJ2-1, with 10 bases that match TRBD2. Germline loops: CDR1 SEHNR, CDR2 FQNEAQ (reference sequence). The V gene end was trimmed by 5 bases and the J gene end by 8 bases; junction bases not matched to a gene: 9. The CDR3 contains 15 residues. CDR3 in DNA: TGTGCCAGCAGCCCCGGTCTAGCGGGAGACGATGAGCAGTTCTTC. Translating gives CASSPGLAGDDEQFF. Looking up the rest from reference TRBV7-9 and TRBJ2-1 gives the full variable domain: DTGVSQNPRHKITKRGQNVTFRCDPISEHNRLYWYRQTLGQGPEFLTYFQNEAQLEKSRLLSDRFSAERPKGSFSTLEIQRTEQGDSAMYLCASSPGLAGDDEQFFGPGTRLTVL.

The chain couples TRBV6-5 to TRBJ2-2; perhaps TRBD2 as D (6 bases). Germline CDR1 MNHEY, CDR2 SVGAGI. Trimming removed 1 base at V and 4 bases at J, with 7 bases between. This CDR3 is built from 14 residues. The CDR3: CASSYLGGTGELFF. The CDR3 DNA sequence: TGTGCCAGCAGTTACTTGGGGGGCACCGGGGAGCTGTTTTTT.

V gene TRBV13 combines with J gene TRBJ1-2; D is ambiguous. The germline V gene encodes CDR1 PRHDT and CDR2 FYEKMQ (reference sequence). CDR3 length: 15 amino acids. Trimming stripped 1 base from V and 2 bases from J, with 11 bases between. The CDR3 nucleotides read TGTGCCAGCAGCTTAGTTCCGGTCGGGAACTATGGCTACACCTTC. Its translation: CASSLVPVGNYGYTF.

The chain employs TRBV4-2 and TRBJ2-7; 11 positions agree with TRBD2. After removal of 6 bases from V and 6 bases from J, the junction contained 4 bases not matched to a gene. Germline values: CDR1 LGHNA, CDR2 YNFKEQ. The length of the CDR3 is 13 residues. The CDR3 loop is CASRETSGTEQYF. Here the CDR3 DNA reads TGTGCCAGCAGGGAGACTAGCGGGACCGAGCAGTACTTC.

V gene TRBV19 combines with J gene TRBJ1-2; D remains unclear. V was pared by 3 bases and J by 4 bases, with 15 bases between. The CDR3 consists of 15 residues. Germline CDR1 LNHDA, CDR2 SQIVND (reference sequence). CDR3 loop: CASSMGNRKSYGYTF. The CDR3 DNA is TGTGCCAGTAGTATGGGTAACAGAAAATCCTATGGCTACACCTTC. The full variable domain, rest sourced from reference TRBV19 and TRBJ1-2, is DGGITQSPKYLFRKEGQNVTLSCEQNLNHDAMYWYRQDPGQGLRLIYYSQIVNDFQKGDIAEGYSVSREKKESFPLTVTSAQKNPTAFYLCASSMGNRKSYGYTFGSGTRLTVV.

This chain links TRBV7-8 with TRBJ2-7; D perhaps matches TRBD2 (6 bases). Germline V gene sequence: CDR1 SGHVS, CDR2 FQNEAQ. The V and J ends lost 2 bases and 6 bases respectively, with 20 bases between them. This CDR3 contains 16 residues. The CDR3 coding sequence is TGTGCCAGCAGCTTACAGGTCAGACTAGGCTCTAGCGAGCAGTACTTC. This sequence encodes CASSLQVRLGSSEQYF.